A selection of T cell receptor beta chains follows, all from one sample in a study of blood T cell repertoires in COVID-19. The table came from immunoSEQ multiplex PCR; TCRdb's copy has only in-frame clones and leaves some out. The top ten hold about a quarter of the sample, which has fewer than 40,000 clones, 70% to 90% seen once. What was sequenced was peripheral blood. The receptor set was obtained from a woman of 80 years or more with active or convalescent COVID-19. CDR3s include the opening cysteine and the closing phenylalanine or tryptophan. Fields, in order: CDR3 DNA, CDR3 protein, CDR3 length, D gene, clone size, J gene, V gene. The D gene is left open where the match is weak. Clone size appears in some rows only: once, few, many, or a class for an expanded clone.

TGTGCCAGCAGCCCCGGAGGGGGGGCCAACTATGGCTACACCTTC | CASSPGGGANYGYTF | 15 | . | . | TRBJ1-2 | TRBV7-3
TGCGCCAGCAGATGGGACGGGACAGGGGTCTACGAGCAGTACTTC | CASRWDGTGVYEQYF | 15 | TRBD1 | . | TRBJ2-7 | TRBV5-1
TGTGCCAGTAGCTTCAGAGGTCCTTACCAAGAGACCCAGTACTTC | CASSFRGPYQETQYF | 15 | . | few | TRBJ2-5 | TRBV19
TGTGCCAGCAGCCCCCCTACTGGCGGGGCCTATACGCAGTATTTT | CASSPPTGGAYTQYF | 15 | . | . | TRBJ2-3 | TRBV3-1/TRBV3-2
TGTGCCAGCTCACCCATTGAGAGGGTTATTTTGGATGGCTACACCTTC | CASSPIERVILDGYTF | 16 | . | . | TRBJ1-2 | TRBV18
TGCAGCGTTGATACGGTCGCAGGGTCTTCCTACGAGCAGTACTTC | CSVDTVAGSSYEQYF | 15 | . | once | TRBJ2-7 | TRBV29-1
TGTGCCAGCAGCCAAGTCCAGGGTAGTGGAGAGACCCAGTACTTC | CASSQVQGSGETQYF | 15 | . | . | TRBJ2-5 | TRBV3-1/TRBV3-2
TGTGCCAGCAGCGACCCCGGGACAGGGAGGGATTCACCCCTCCACTTT | CASSDPGTGRDSPLHF | 16 | TRBD1 | . | TRBJ1-6 | TRBV7-8
TGCGCCAGCAGCAAGGGACTAGCGGGGGTAGGGCTCCAGTACTTC | CASSKGLAGVGLQYF | 15 | TRBD2 | . | TRBJ2-5 | TRBV5-1
TGTGCCAGCACGGTGTCTGGAGGAGTCCTCTATGGCTACACCTTC | CASTVSGGVLYGYTF | 15 | . | . | TRBJ1-2 | TRBV6-5
TGCGCCAGCAGCTTGTCAGGGGGCGACTATGGCTACACCTTC | CASSLSGGDYGYTF | 14 | TRBD1 | . | TRBJ1-2 | TRBV5-1
TGTGCCAGCAGTTTATACGGGACAGGGATCAAAAAACTGTTTTTT | CASSLYGTGIKKLFF | 15 | TRBD1 | . | TRBJ1-4 | TRBV28
TGCAGCGTTACCGTGGGGGGGCTCACTGAAGCTTTCTTT | CSVTVGGLTEAFF | 13 | . | . | TRBJ1-1 | TRBV29-1
TGTGCCAGCAGTGGACTCTTGGCCTCCTCTGGAAACACCATATATTTT | CASSGLLASSGNTIYF | 16 | . | . | TRBJ1-3 | TRBV6-1
TGTGCCAGCAGCAGGGCCCCGAACGAGCAGTACTTC | CASSRAPNEQYF | 12 | . | . | TRBJ2-7 | TRBV2
TGTGCCAGCCGCATGGGAGGGGCAGGGTATGGCTACACCTTC | CASRMGGAGYGYTF | 14 | . | . | TRBJ1-2 | TRBV6-5
TGTGCCAGCTCACAAAGCCTGGACAGGGCGAACACTGAAGCTTTCTTT | CASSQSLDRANTEAFF | 16 | TRBD1 | once | TRBJ1-1 | TRBV18
TGTGCCACCAGCAGAGGTCTGGCTCTGGACAGGGCCCGTTTTAACTATGGCTACACCTTC | CATSRGLALDRARFNYGYTF | 20 | TRBD1 | . | TRBJ1-2 | TRBV15
TGTGCCAGCAGCCGTACAGGGCTCAGGGAGCTGTTTTTT | CASSRTGLRELFF | 13 | . | . | TRBJ2-2 | TRBV4-2
TGTGCCAGCAGCTCAGGCGCGTGGGGACAGCTCCAAGAGACCCAGTACTTC | CASSSGAWGQLQETQYF | 17 | TRBD1 | . | TRBJ2-5 | TRBV7-9
TGTGCCAGCAGCCAAGGAGGGACAGGGGTGTACACCATATATTTT | CASSQGGTGVYTIYF | 15 | TRBD1 | . | TRBJ1-3 | TRBV3-1/TRBV3-2
TGTGCCAGCAGTAGGGGACTAGCGGGAACTAGCACAGATACGCAGTATTTT | CASSRGLAGTSTDTQYF | 17 | TRBD2 | . | TRBJ2-3 | TRBV2
TGTGCCACCAGCAGAGATGGGACAGATGAGTACTTC | CATSRDGTDEYF | 12 | TRBD1 | once | TRBJ2-7 | TRBV15
TGTGCCAGCAGTGACGGGACAGGGGAGGGACAGCCCCAGCATTTT | CASSDGTGEGQPQHF | 15 | TRBD1 | . | TRBJ1-5 | TRBV6-1
TGCGCCAGCAGCTTGGATGCGACAGGCTGGACCATGCGGGGCTACACCTTC | CASSLDATGWTMRGYTF | 17 | . | . | TRBJ1-2 | TRBV5-1
TGTGCCAGCAGCTTAGCGGGACGGCCCCCTTACGAGCAGTACTTC | CASSLAGRPPYEQYF | 15 | TRBD2 | medium-sized | TRBJ2-7 | TRBV5-4
TGCGCCAGCAGTGACCCGGGACAGGGGGTTTGGGCCCAGTACTTC | CASSDPGQGVWAQYF | 15 | TRBD1 | . | TRBJ2-5 | TRBV10-1
TGCGCCAGCCGCCTCCCGGTCGTAGGAGCAGATACGCAGTATTTT | CASRLPVVGADTQYF | 15 | . | . | TRBJ2-3 | TRBV10-2
TGTGCCAGCAGGGTGCGGGGCCTGAACACTGAAGCTTTCTTT | CASRVRGLNTEAFF | 14 | . | . | TRBJ1-1 | TRBV2
TGCAGCGTGGGGACAGAGTTAATGGGAAACATTCAGTACTTC | CSVGTELMGNIQYF | 14 | TRBD1 | . | TRBJ2-4 | TRBV29-1
TGTGCCAGCAGACAGGAGCTAAATCAGCCCCAGCATTTT | CASRQELNQPQHF | 13 | . | few | TRBJ1-5 | TRBV6-5
TGCGCCAGCAGCCCGTTACTAAGGTTAGCGAACACCGGGGAGCTGTTTTTT | CASSPLLRLANTGELFF | 17 | . | few | TRBJ2-2 | TRBV4-1
TGCGCCAGCAGCCCACCCCAGGGGGCCGCTGGGGCCAACGTCCTGACTTTC | CASSPPQGAAGANVLTF | 17 | TRBD1 | . | TRBJ2-6 | TRBV5-1
TGTGCCAGCAGTCCCCGCGGACTGGGGGGGCAAGAGACCCAGTACTTC | CASSPRGLGGQETQYF | 16 | TRBD2 | . | TRBJ2-5 | TRBV27
TGTGCCAGCTCACCCTCCTCTGGAAACACCATATATTTT | CASSPSSGNTIYF | 13 | . | . | TRBJ1-3 | TRBV18
TGTGCCATCAGTGAGACCCAAGCGGGCAGCTCCTACAATGAGCAGTTCTTC | CAISETQAGSSYNEQFF | 17 | . | . | TRBJ2-1 | TRBV10-3
TGTGCCAGCTCACCACCGGGACAGGGGCTTCGGCCCCAGCATTTT | CASSPPGQGLRPQHF | 15 | TRBD1 | . | TRBJ1-5 | TRBV18
TGTGCCAGCAGTTCACTTGAGAGGACAGGGGGCGAAGACATTCAGTACTTC | CASSSLERTGGEDIQYF | 17 | TRBD1 | . | TRBJ2-4 | TRBV27